The text below deals with one T cell receptor (beta chain). This table comes from immunoSEQ multiplex PCR, and its TCRdb copy is limited to in-frame clones, with some not included. The table shows 200,000 or so clones, with 89% occurring only once. These data belong to a study of blood T cell repertoires in COVID-19. Trimming removed 8 bases from V and 0 bases from J, with 17 bases in between. The length of the CDR3 is 16 residues. CDR1 and CDR2 (germline): MGHRA, YSYEKL. The sequenced sample consisted of PBMCs or T cells enriched from blood (not recorded which). The TCR sequence derives from a woman aged 18-30 years who had recovered from COVID-19. The chain combines TRBV4-1 with TRBJ1-3; D perhaps matches TRBD1 (6 bases). The CDR3 coding sequence is TGCGCCAGCTCTCCGAAGGGGGGGATCTCTGGAAACACCATATATTTT. As protein: CASSPKGGISGNTIYF.